The clone carrying this TCR beta chain was detected once. The sample comes from a study of cytomegalovirus exposure and HLA in healthy donors. Per germline, CDR1 MNHNS and CDR2 SASEGT. The CDR3 totals 15 residues. Trimming shortened V by 10 bases and J by 0 bases, and 16 bases separated the two germline ends. The PCR was carried out with 60 Vbeta primers and 13 Jbeta primers. The protocol was immunoSEQ multiplex PCR, while the TCRdb copy is restricted to in-frame clones and leaves out a portion. The data hold 150,000 to 200,000 clones, with around 78% observed a single time. Donors showed nominal health when sampled, although they likely had unrecorded immune exposures.

The chain uses TRBV6-1 and TRBJ1-5; D unresolved. This clonotype was sampled from a man aged 18 to 35 in good health and CMV-seronegative. Specimen: PBMCs. The CDR3 sequence is CATHSEVLSNQPQHF. CDR3 DNA: TGTGCCACTCACTCGGAGGTCCTTAGCAATCAGCCCCAGCATTTT.